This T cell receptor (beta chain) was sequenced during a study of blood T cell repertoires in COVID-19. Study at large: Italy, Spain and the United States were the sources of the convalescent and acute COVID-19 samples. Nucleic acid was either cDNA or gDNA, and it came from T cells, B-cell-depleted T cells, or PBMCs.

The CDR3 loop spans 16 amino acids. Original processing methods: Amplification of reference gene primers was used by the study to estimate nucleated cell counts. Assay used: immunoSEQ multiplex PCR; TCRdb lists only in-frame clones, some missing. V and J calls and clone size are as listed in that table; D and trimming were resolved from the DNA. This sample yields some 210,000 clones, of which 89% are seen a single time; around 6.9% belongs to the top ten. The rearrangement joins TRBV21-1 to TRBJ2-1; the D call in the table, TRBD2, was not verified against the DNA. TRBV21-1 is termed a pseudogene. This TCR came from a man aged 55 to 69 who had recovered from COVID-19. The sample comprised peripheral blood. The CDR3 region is CASSQKRASSYNEQFF. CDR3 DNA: TGTGCCAGCAGCCAAAAGCGGGCGAGCTCCTACAATGAGCAGTTCTTC.